These T cell receptor beta chains were read from a single sample in a study of T-cell reconstitution after alpha-beta-depleted transplantation in children. In TCRdb, the PCR reads were re-called with MiXCR into one record per CDR3 protein. This table has some 200,000 distinct CDR3 sequences, approximately 8.4% appearing once. The sample in question was PBMCs, mostly from graft donor cells, obtained 360 days after TCRalphabeta/CD19-depleted stem cell transplant. Source of these receptors: a male patient aged 2-15 years who had a stem cell transplant for acute myeloid leukemia, so the T cells may come from the graft donor. CDR3s include the opening cysteine and the closing phenylalanine or tryptophan. D genes are given only for firm matches. Some rows mark clone size as missing; the rest say once, few, many or name a class of expanded clone.

J	V	length	D	size	DNA	CDR3
TRBJ2-5	TRBV12-3/TRBV12-4	13	NA	many	TGTGCCAGCAATAACAGGGTTTGGGAGACCCAGTACTTC	CASNNRVWETQYF
TRBJ1-5	TRBV10-2	14	NA	NA	TGCGCCAGCAGTGGACAGACTAGCAATCAGCCCCAGCATTTT	CASSGQTSNQPQHF
TRBJ1-1	TRBV29-1	11	NA	few	TGCAGCGTTGCCACCAACACTGAAGCTTTCTTT	CSVATNTEAFF
TRBJ2-2	TRBV12-5	14	TRBD2	few	TGTGCTAGTGGCCGGACTAGCGGGAGGGAGGAGCTGTTTTTT	CASGRTSGREELFF
TRBJ2-7	TRBV4-3	18	NA	few	TGCGCCAGCAGCCCGCAGGCGCTAGGGACATGGCCTAACTACGAGCAGTACTTC	CASSPQALGTWPNYEQYF
TRBJ1-2	TRBV15	15	NA	many	TGTGCCACCAGCAGAGATCGGGAAGGCACCTATGGCTACACCTTC	CATSRDREGTYGYTF
TRBJ2-4	TRBV10-3	14	TRBD1	few	TGTGCCACCAACCCGGGACAGGGTAAAAACATTCAGTACTTC	CATNPGQGKNIQYF
TRBJ2-7	TRBV15	15	TRBD1	few	TGTGCCACCAGCAGATTCCGGGACAGCCTCTACGAGCAGTACTTC	CATSRFRDSLYEQYF
TRBJ1-6	TRBV18	16	TRBD1	few	TGTGCCAGCTCACGACCCTTGACAGGGCTGGGTTCACCCCTCCACTTT	CASSRPLTGLGSPLHF
TRBJ2-3	TRBV20-1	14	NA	many	TGCAGTGCCCCAAGAGGACGAAGCACAGATACGCAGTATTTT	CSAPRGRSTDTQYF
TRBJ2-1	TRBV6-5	13	NA	many	TGTGCCAGCAGTTCGAGACGGTACAATGAGCAGTTCTTC	CASSSRRYNEQFF
TRBJ2-7	TRBV12-5	16	NA	few	TGTGCTAGTGGTCTGGCAAGCCGGGACGGCCACTACGAGCAGTACTTC	CASGLASRDGHYEQYF
TRBJ1-3	TRBV12-3/TRBV12-4	16	NA	NA	TGTTCCAGCAGCGCAGACAGGAGCTTCTCTGGAAACACCATATATTTT	CSSSADRSFSGNTIYF
TRBJ2-7	TRBV28	16	TRBD2	few	TGTGCCAGCAGTTTAAATCGGCCTAGCGGGTTCTACGAGCAGTACTTC	CASSLNRPSGFYEQYF
TRBJ2-7	TRBV12-3/TRBV12-4	11	NA	many	TGTGCCAGCAGTCCAAGCTACGAGCAGTACTTC	CASSPSYEQYF
TRBJ1-4	TRBV29-1	13	NA	NA	TGCAGCGTTGAAGATCCACTAAGGGAAAAACTGTTTTTT	CSVEDPLREKLFF
TRBJ2-7	TRBV29-1	15	TRBD2	many	TGCAGCGTTGAAGAGGAGGGACTAACCACCTACGAGCAGTACTTC	CSVEEEGLTTYEQYF
TRBJ2-7	TRBV10-3	13	NA	few	TGTGCCATCAGCCGGGACCCTACCTACGAGCAGTACTTC	CAISRDPTYEQYF
TRBJ2-1	TRBV12-3/TRBV12-4	15	TRBD2	few	TGTGCCAGCAGTTGGACTAGCGGGGGGGCCGGTGAGCAGTTCTTC	CASSWTSGGAGEQFF
TRBJ2-7	TRBV12-3/TRBV12-4	12	TRBD1	few	TGTGCCAGCAGTTCCGACAGGGACGAGCAGTACTTC	CASSSDRDEQYF
TRBJ1-1	TRBV20-1	12	TRBD1	NA	TGCAGGACAGGGGGCATGAACACTGAAGCTTTCTTT	CRTGGMNTEAFF
TRBJ1-1	TRBV29-1	11	NA	many	TGCAGCGTTGGAGGGGTGACTGAAGCTTTCTTT	CSVGGVTEAFF
TRBJ2-2	TRBV12-3/TRBV12-4	14	NA	NA	TGTGCCACCCCCCTGGGAGCGAACACCGGGGAGCTGTTTTTT	CATPLGANTGELFF
TRBJ2-1	TRBV20-1	15	NA	many	TGCAGTGCCTCGAGAGCGGCAAGCTCCTACAATGAGCAGTTCTTC	CSASRAASSYNEQFF
TRBJ2-5	TRBV12-3/TRBV12-4	15	NA	NA	TGTGCCAGCAGTTTCCGACAGGACCGCCAAGAGACCCAGTACTTC	CASSFRQDRQETQYF
TRBJ2-1	TRBV20-1	15	TRBD1	NA	TGCAGTGCCCCCTGGGACAGTCCTTACTACAATGAGCAGTTCTTC	CSAPWDSPYYNEQFF
TRBJ1-4	TRBV28	16	NA	few	TGTGCCAGCAGCCTCACAGGGACGGGGGGAATTGAAAAACTGTTTTTT	CASSLTGTGGIEKLFF
TRBJ1-2	TRBV4-2	16	TRBD1	few	TGTGCCAGCAGCCACCCACTGGACAGGGATCCCTATGGCTACACCTTC	CASSHPLDRDPYGYTF
TRBJ2-1	TRBV29-1	11	NA	many	TGCAGCGCCACTTCGGGCATATTTTTCTTCTTC	CSATSGIFFFF
TRBJ1-5	TRBV4-1	14	NA	NA	TGCGCCAGCAGCCAAGAGGTCAGAGGTCAGCCCCAGCATTTT	CASSQEVRGQPQHF
TRBJ1-2	TRBV12-3/TRBV12-4	14	NA	NA	TGTGCCAGCAGTTTACCGGGGGTTGGTTATGGCTACACCTTC	CASSLPGVGYGYTF
TRBJ2-2	TRBV6-1	14	TRBD1	few	TGTGCCAGCAACTTCGACAGGGCCAGCGGGGAGCTGTTTTTT	CASNFDRASGELFF
TRBJ2-5	TRBV7-2	8	NA	few	TGTGCCCCGGAGACCCAGTACTTC	CAPETQYF
TRBJ2-4	TRBV10-2	15	NA	NA	TGCGCCAGCAGTGATTTAGGGGTACCCAAAAACATTCAGTACTTC	CASSDLGVPKNIQYF
TRBJ1-2	TRBV12-3/TRBV12-4	15	NA	many	TGTGCCAGTGGAACCCCCGTAGGGGCCAACTATGGCTACACCTTC	CASGTPVGANYGYTF
TRBJ2-1	TRBV10-3	18	TRBD2	few	TGTGCCATCAGCGCCGGGACTAGCGGGAGTTATGGGGGCAATGAGCAGTTCTTC	CAISAGTSGSYGGNEQFF
TRBJ2-1	TRBV12-3/TRBV12-4	16	TRBD2	many	TGTGCCAGCAGCCTCGAGGGCGCGGGAGCGAGGAATGAGCAGTTCTTC	CASSLEGAGARNEQFF
TRBJ2-1	TRBV5-1	18	NA	few	TGCGCCAGCAGCTTGGATAGGAAGGGGGTGAGCTCCTACAATGAGCAGTTCTTC	CASSLDRKGVSSYNEQFF
TRBJ2-3	TRBV12-3/TRBV12-4	16	TRBD2	many	TGTGCCAGCTCCGACGGACTAGCCCGTCCAGCGGATACGCAGTATTTT	CASSDGLARPADTQYF
TRBJ2-3	TRBV11-2	15	TRBD1	many	TGTGCCAGCAGCTTCAGGGGGTATAGCACAGATACGCAGTATTTT	CASSFRGYSTDTQYF
TRBJ2-2	TRBV7-9	14	NA	few	TGTGCCAGCAGCGCCAGGGGGAACACCGGGGAGCTGTTTTTT	CASSARGNTGELFF
TRBJ2-7	TRBV7-2	13	TRBD2	many	TGTGCCAGCAGCCCGGCGGGGGACTACGAGCAGTACTTC	CASSPAGDYEQYF
TRBJ2-2	TRBV10-3	14	NA	many	TGTGCCGGTCAGGGGCCAGCGAACACCGGGGAGCTGTTTTTT	CAGQGPANTGELFF
TRBJ2-7	TRBV5-1	14	NA	NA	TGCGCCAGCAGCTCAACAGCGGGCTCCTACGAGCAGTACTTC	CASSSTAGSYEQYF
TRBJ2-1	TRBV9	14	NA	few	TGTGCCAGCGGGCCGGCGGTCTCCTACAATGAGCAGTTCTTC	CASGPAVSYNEQFF